This TCR beta chain originates from a study of molecular identifiers for immune sequencing clone quantification. TCRdb fed the PCR reads into MiXCR, producing one record per CDR3 protein. Counted here are around 86,000 distinct CDR3 sequences, 15% to 20% occurring once; the ten biggest clones make up 0.7% to 0.95%. Per the germline V gene, CDR1 is MDHEN and CDR2 is SYDVKM. The CDR3 is 17 residues long. V lost 6 bases to trimming and J lost 0 bases; unmatched junction nucleotides: 6. Many counts were recorded for this clonotype. This sequence was found in a human donor in good health. Some libraries in this study had Jurkat cell RNA spiked in. The genes are TRBV28 and TRBJ2-4; 12 bases agree with TRBD2. Sequences were obtained from naive CD8+ T cells from blood, with Jurkat cell RNA spiked in. The subset was: FACS-sorted CD8+CD4-CCR7+CD45RA+ naive T cells. The CDR3 DNA is TGTGCCAGCAGAAGGACTAGCGGGAACTTAGCCAAAAACATTCAGTACTTC. The encoded protein is CASRRTSGNLAKNIQYF.